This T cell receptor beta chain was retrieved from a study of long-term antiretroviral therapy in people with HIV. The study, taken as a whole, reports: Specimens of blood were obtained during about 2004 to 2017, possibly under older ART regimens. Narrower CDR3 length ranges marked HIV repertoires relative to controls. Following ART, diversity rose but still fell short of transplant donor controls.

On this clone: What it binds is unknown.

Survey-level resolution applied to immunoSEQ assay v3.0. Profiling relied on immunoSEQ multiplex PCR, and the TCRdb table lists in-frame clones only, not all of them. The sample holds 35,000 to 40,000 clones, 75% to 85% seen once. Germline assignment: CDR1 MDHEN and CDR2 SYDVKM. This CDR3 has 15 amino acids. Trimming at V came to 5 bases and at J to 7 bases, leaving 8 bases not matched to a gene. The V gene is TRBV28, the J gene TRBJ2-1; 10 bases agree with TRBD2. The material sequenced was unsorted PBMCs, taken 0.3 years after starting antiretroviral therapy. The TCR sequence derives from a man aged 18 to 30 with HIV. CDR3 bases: TGTGCCAGCAGTCCTCTAGCGGGAGTAACAAATGAGCAGTTCTTC. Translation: CASSPLAGVTNEQFF.